These 28 T cell receptor beta chains were all obtained from the same sample, sequenced in a study of T cell responses to AZD1222 COVID-19 vaccine (dated by TCRdb to 2020 to 2023). Libraries were built with the immunoSEQ multiplex PCR assay. TCRdb took this table from immuneACCESS and kept in-frame rearrangements with V and J called. Such tables lack part of the clones; where checked against another copy, unresolved V genes explain under half of the gap, and the rest is unexplained. For this sample there are around 110,000 clones; roughly 84% appear just once. The ten largest account for about 9.4% of the sample. Interpreted using the paper, the time point label stands for: baseline before first vaccination. The source was peripheral blood, collected on day 0 of AZD1222 vaccination. These receptor sequences come from an adult in good health.

The V call is TRBV6-6, the J call TRBJ1-2; D unclear. Germline-derived CDR1 and CDR2 are MNHNY and SVGAGI (reference sequence). Trimming removed 6 bases from V and 0 bases from J, with 8 bases in between. The CDR3 loop spans 13 amino acids. CDR3 bases: TGTGCCAGCAGCAAGGGAGCTAACTATGGCTACACCTTC. As protein: CASSKGANYGYTF.

This sequence joins TRBV7-6 and TRBJ2-3; 9 bases are shared with TRBD1. In germline, CDR1 is SGHVS, CDR2 FNYEAQ. The CDR3 spans 14 residues. V lost 5 bases and J lost 6; bases outside the gene matches: 6. CDR3 bases: TGTGCCAGCAGCCGCGGGACAGGGATCGATACGCAGTATTTT. It translates to CASSRGTGIDTQYF. Full variable domain (remainder filled in from reference TRBV7-6 and TRBJ2-3): GAGVSQSPRYKVTKRGQDVALRCDPISGHVSLYWYRQALGQGPEFLTYFNYEAQQDKSGLPNDRFSAERPEGSISTLTIQRTEQRDSAMYRCASSRGTGIDTQYFGPGTRLTVL.

The chain links TRBV7-9 to TRBJ2-3; D perhaps matches TRBD2 (6 bases). Germline V CDR1 and CDR2: SEHNR, FQNEAQ (reference sequence). V lost 2 bases and J lost 1, with 10 bases in between. The CDR3 length is 15 residues. Here the CDR3 reads CASSLRDFGTDTQYF. The CDR3 DNA reads as TGTGCCAGCAGCTTAAGGGACTTCGGCACAGATACGCAGTATTTT.

The chain employs TRBV7-2 and TRBJ1-4; D is possibly TRBD1 (6 bases). V gave up 8 bases and J gave up 7 bases, with 14 bases separating them. The germline gives CDR1 SGHTA, CDR2 FQGNSA. The CDR3 spans 13 residues. The CDR3 DNA reads as TGTGCCAGCGGGAACAGGGAGGGTGAAAAACTGTTTTTT. It yields the protein CASGNREGEKLFF.

This clone was recorded once. This chain connects TRBV7-6 to TRBJ2-3; TRBD2 agrees at 8 bases. Germline CDR1 reads SGHVS; CDR2 reads FNYEAQ. The CDR3 sequence is 17 residues long. Unmatched junction bases numbered 10, after V lost 4 bases and J lost 1 base. DNA of the CDR3: TGTGCCAGCAGCTCGCCGGTAGCGGGGCCGGGCACAGATACGCAGTATTTT. Protein sequence: CASSSPVAGPGTDTQYF.

This rearrangement joins TRBV7-2 to TRBJ1-6; 8 bases fit TRBD1. This CDR3 has 15 residues. Germline V gene sequence: CDR1 SGHTA, CDR2 FQGNSA. The V segment lost 5 bases and the J segment 8 bases; nucleotides outside the gene matches: 8. The CDR3 protein is CASSLTGQGDSPLHF. CDR3 sequence (DNA): TGTGCCAGCAGCCTAACCGGACAGGGCGATTCACCCCTCCACTTT.

The chain links TRBV18 to TRBJ2-6, with D possibly matching TRBD2 (6 bases). In germline, CDR1 is KGHSH, CDR2 LQKENI. V was pared by 1 base and J by 0 bases, with 7 bases between. The CDR3 runs 16 residues. The CDR3, as DNA: TGTGCCAGCTCACCACAGACTAGCTCTGGGGCCAACGTCCTGACTTTC. As protein: CASSPQTSSGANVLTF.

The gene calls are TRBV12-3 or TRBV12-4 and TRBJ2-7; 7 nucleotides line up with TRBD2. This CDR3 comprises 13 residues. The V segment lost 6 bases and the J segment 3 bases; nucleotides outside the gene matches: 5. In DNA form, the CDR3 reads TGTGCCAGCAGGGTGGGGACTAACTACGAGCAGTACTTC. Protein product: CASRVGTNYEQYF.

This CDR3 reads CASSLGSSKNTEAFF. The CDR3 DNA follows: TGTGCCAGCAGCTTAGGTAGCAGTAAGAACACTGAAGCTTTCTTT. The V and J genes are TRBV7-6 and TRBJ1-1; D not certain. This CDR3 spans 15 amino acids. Per the germline V gene, CDR1 is SGHVS and CDR2 is FNYEAQ. V gave up 1 base and J gave up 1 base, with 10 bases separating them.

In this sample, this clone turned up a few times. The CDR3 bases are TGTGCCAGCAGCTTATTCCACTCTGGAAACACCATATATTTT. It specifies CASSLFHSGNTIYF. The chain has TRBV7-8 and TRBJ1-3; no firm D call. Germline CDR1 and CDR2: SGHVS and FQNEAQ. The V end was cut by 2 bases, the J end by 0 bases, with 5 bases between. There are 14 residues in the CDR3.

The V gene is TRBV11-2, the J gene TRBJ2-5; D remains unclear. The ends were cut back, 0 bases at V and 4 bases at J, with 12 bases in the middle. Germline assignment: CDR1 SGHAT and CDR2 FQNNGV. The length of the CDR3 is 15 residues. The CDR3 DNA follows: TGTGCCAGCAGCTTAGATTGGCTCCCGGGAGAGACCCAGTACTTC. Translation gives CASSLDWLPGETQYF. The complete variable domain, with remaining parts taken from reference TRBV11-2 and TRBJ2-5, reads EAGVAQSPRYKIIEKRQSVAFWCNPISGHATLYWYQQILGQGPKLLIQFQNNGVVDDSQLPKDRFSAERLKGVDSTLKIQPAKLEDSAVYLCASSLDWLPGETQYFGPGTRLLVL.

The CDR3 coding sequence is TGTGCCAGCAGCTTCGGACTAGCGGGAGGGGGGGAGACCCAGTACTTC. Translation: CASSFGLAGGGETQYF. The chain carries TRBV11-2 and TRBJ2-5, with 15 bases identical to TRBD2. CDR3 length equals 16 residues. Germline CDR1 and CDR2: SGHAT and FQNNGV. Germline trimming cut 3 bases from V and 5 bases from J; bases unmatched to any gene: 4.

The genes are TRBV29-1 and TRBJ2-1; TRBD1 matches 8 bases. Unmatched junction bases numbered 1, after V lost 4 bases and J lost 8 bases. Per the germline V gene, CDR1 is SQVTM and CDR2 is ANQGSEA. The length of the CDR3 is 11 residues. CDR3 nucleotides: TGCAGCGTTGGACAGGGGCATGAGCAGTTCTTC. Translating gives CSVGQGHEQFF.

This clone has only one observation. The V call is TRBV27, the J call TRBJ1-1, with D perhaps matching TRBD1 (6 bases). This CDR3 comprises 17 residues. The V end was cut by 1 base, the J end by 3 bases, with 18 bases between. CDR1 and CDR2 from the germline V gene are MNHEY and SMNVEV (reference sequence). The CDR3 sequence: CASSLFGVGAKDTEAFF. The DNA for the CDR3 is TGTGCCAGCAGTTTATTCGGGGTGGGGGCCAAAGACACTGAAGCTTTCTTT.

CDR3 sequence: CASSPDLRDRDNEQFF. The CDR3 nucleotides are TGTGCCAGCAGCCCCGATCTCAGGGATAGGGACAATGAGCAGTTCTTC. The genes are TRBV7-9 and TRBJ2-1, with D possibly TRBD1 on 5 matching bases. The CDR3 runs 16 residues. Trimming removed 5 bases from V and 5 bases from J, with 19 bases in between. The germline CDR1 and CDR2 sequences are SEHNR and FQNEAQ (reference sequence).

The chain employs TRBV19 and TRBJ1-3; D not resolved. Germline CDR1 reads LNHDA; CDR2 reads SQIVND (reference sequence). Trimming removed 3 bases from V and 1 base from J, with 13 bases in between. The CDR3 covers 16 residues. DNA for the CDR3: TGTGCCAGTAGTATCGGTCACGGACGATCTGGAAACACCATATATTTT. Translating it yields CASSIGHGRSGNTIYF. Looking up the rest from reference TRBV19 and TRBJ1-3 gives the full variable domain: DGGITQSPKYLFRKEGQNVTLSCEQNLNHDAMYWYRQDPGQGLRLIYYSQIVNDFQKGDIAEGYSVSREKKESFPLTVTSAQKNPTAFYLCASSIGHGRSGNTIYFGEGSWLTVV.

This chain connects TRBV7-2 to TRBJ1-4; D is perhaps TRBD1 (6 bases). This CDR3 is 15 amino acids long. The germline V gene encodes CDR1 SGHTA and CDR2 FQGNSA. Trimming removed 5 bases at V and 8 bases at J, with 18 bases between. The DNA for the CDR3 is TGTGCCAGCAGCGTGAATTGGGGGGCAGGAGAAAAACTGTTTTTT. Translated, it gives CASSVNWGAGEKLFF.

V is TRBV11-1 and J is TRBJ1-1; D might be TRBD1 (6 bases). From germline, CDR1 is SGHAT and CDR2 FQDESV (reference sequence). Between the trimmed V and J ends, which lost 4 bases and 6 bases, there was a span of 9 bases. This CDR3 contains 12 residues. As DNA, the CDR3 is TGTGCCAGCAGCTCCCAGGGGCCTGAAGCTTTCTTT. This encodes CASSSQGPEAFF.

This clone was observed a handful of times. This sequence joins TRBV4-1 and TRBJ2-7; D may correspond to TRBD1 or TRBD2 (5 bases each). The CDR3 loop spans 18 amino acids. V was trimmed by 0 bases and J by 5 bases, leaving 23 bases between them. Germline V gives CDR1 MGHRA, CDR2 YSYEKL. The CDR3 region has the DNA TGCGCCAGCAGCCAAGATGGGTGGAACAGGCGACTAAAGAACGAGCAGTACTTC. Translated: CASSQDGWNRRLKNEQYF.

The genes are TRBV9 and TRBJ2-3; maybe TRBD2 (6 bases). The germline V gene encodes CDR1 SGDLS and CDR2 YYNGEE. With 4 bases removed from V and 2 bases from J, the gap between germline ends came to 17 bases. The CDR3 has 16 amino acids. CDR3 protein: CASSPRGSGYTDTQYF. The CDR3 DNA follows: TGTGCCAGCAGCCCCCGTGGTAGCGGTTACACAGATACGCAGTATTTT.

This clone occurred once. The chain has TRBV5-1 and TRBJ1-2, with D possibly matching TRBD1 (5 bases). Per the germline V gene, CDR1 is SGHRS and CDR2 is YFSETQ. This CDR3 region has 15 residues. V was trimmed by 3 bases and J by 9 bases, leaving 21 bases between them. The DNA for the CDR3 is TGCGCCAGCAGCTCCCCTTTTTCGGGACTGGCGAGCTACACCTTC. Encoded protein: CASSSPFSGLASYTF. Together with reference TRBV5-1 and TRBJ1-2, the CDR3 gives the full variable domain: KAGVTQTPRYLIKTRGQQVTLSCSPISGHRSVSWYQQTPGQGLQFLFEYFSETQRNKGNFPGRFSGRQFSNSRSEMNVSTLELGDSALYLCASSSPFSGLASYTFGSGTRLTVV.

The CDR3 DNA is TGCGCCAGCAGCCAATACGGACAGGGCCTAGAGCAGTACTTC. Amino acid sequence: CASSQYGQGLEQYF. The chain combines TRBV4-3 with TRBJ2-7; 8 nucleotides match TRBD1. The germline V gene encodes CDR1 LGHNA and CDR2 YSLEER. This CDR3 has 14 amino acids. V lost 2 bases to trimming and J lost 7 bases; unmatched junction nucleotides: 7.

The gene calls are TRBV7-9 and TRBJ2-1; possible D gene TRBD1, 5 bases. V dropped 7 bases and J dropped 6 bases, with 19 bases sitting between them. CDR1 SEHNR and CDR2 FQNEAQ come from the germline V gene (reference sequence). This CDR3 is 15 amino acids long. The CDR3 here is CASTYIRGRRNEQFF. DNA of the CDR3: TGTGCCAGCACCTATATTAGGGGCCGCCGCAATGAGCAGTTCTTC.

CDR3 coding DNA: TGTGCCAGCAGCCAAGGGGGGCTACAAATGCTGTTTTTT. The encoded protein is CASSQGGLQMLFF. The rearrangement uses TRBV3-1 (or the pseudogene TRBV3-2) and TRBJ2-2; perhaps TRBD1 as D (6 bases). V was trimmed by 1 base and J by 13 bases, leaving 13 bases between them. The CDR3 length is 13 residues. CDR1 and CDR2 from the germline V gene are LGHDT and YNNKEL (reference sequence).

V gene TRBV7-9 combines with J gene TRBJ1-1; perhaps TRBD1 as D (5 bases). This CDR3 spans 13 amino acids. V lost 4 bases, J lost 4 bases, and 10 bases lay in between. The germline V gene encodes CDR1 SEHNR and CDR2 FQNEAQ (reference sequence). The CDR3 region is CASSSRVGTEAFF. For the CDR3, the DNA is TGTGCCAGCAGCTCCAGGGTCGGCACTGAAGCTTTCTTT.

The count of this clone is one. The chain joins TRBV5-6 to TRBJ2-7, with a tentative D call TRBD1 (6 bases). The length of the CDR3 is 13 residues. Per germline, CDR1 SGHDT and CDR2 YYEEEE. V lost 2 bases and J lost 4, with 10 bases in between. CDR3 region: CASSFARGYEQYF. CDR3 bases: TGTGCCAGCAGCTTCGCCAGGGGATACGAGCAGTACTTC.

This sequence joins TRBV2 and TRBJ1-1, with TRBD1 matching over 7 bases. Germline V gives CDR1 SNHLY, CDR2 FYNNEI. The V and J ends lost 6 bases and 3 bases, in that order; junction bases with no gene match: 7. This CDR3 has 14 amino acids. The CDR3 coding sequence is TGTGCCAGCAGCGCCAACAGGGGCGACACTGAAGCTTTCTTT. It is translated as CASSANRGDTEAFF.

This sequence joins TRBV25-1 and TRBJ1-2, with D perhaps TRBD1 (6 bases). The CDR3 loop spans 15 amino acids. Between the trimmed V and J ends, which lost 1 base and 7 bases, there was a span of 16 bases. Germline V CDR1 and CDR2: MGHDK, SYGVNS. Written as DNA, the CDR3 is TGTGCCAGCAGTGAATTGGGCGAACAGGGACCTGGCTACACCTTC. Its protein product is CASSELGEQGPGYTF.